These 21 T cell receptor beta chains originate from one sample sequenced in a study of response to subunit inactivated influenza vaccine. TCRdb analysed the RT-PCR reads with MiXCR anew, one entry per CDR3 protein. This table has more than 450,000 distinct CDR3 sequences, about 10% appearing once. These same records also appear under a second study, on T cells expressing NK-cell markers. From that study: Researchers built TCR beta cDNA using 5'RACE template switching with UMIs.

The sequencing here drew on PBMCs from blood, taken on the day of vaccination. These receptors came from a man aged 50-59 years who received an inactivated influenza vaccine.

This clonotype was counted a few times. The chain combines TRBV12-3 or TRBV12-4 with TRBJ2-7, with TRBD1 matching over 8 bases. J lost 6 bases, V lost 6 bases, and 16 bases had no gene match. The CDR3 is 16 amino acids. The CDR3 DNA follows: TGTGCCAGCAGCGACCCTAAAGGACAGGGAATATTCGAGCAGTACTTC. Amino acid sequence: CASSDPKGQGIFEQYF.

This clonotype was seen only a few times. The chain uses TRBV28 and TRBJ2-1; 13 bases map to TRBD2. CDR1 and CDR2 from the germline V gene are MDHEN and SYDVKM. The CDR3 totals 18 residues. V trimming: 2 bases; J trimming: 3 bases; junction bases outside the gene matches: 7. In nucleotides, the CDR3 is TGTGCCAGCAGTTTAAAACCGTGGACTAGCGGGAGCTACAATGAGCAGTTCTTC. Translation gives CASSLKPWTSGSYNEQFF. The entire variable domain, with the rest obtained from reference TRBV28 and TRBJ2-1, is as follows: DVKVTQSSRYLVKRTGEKVFLECVQDMDHENMFWYRQDPGLGLRLIYFSYDVKMKEKGDIPEGYSVSREKKERFSLILESASTNQTSMYLCASSLKPWTSGSYNEQFFGPGTRLTVL.

This clonotype has only a few counts. The V and J genes are TRBV28 and TRBJ2-7; D gene uncertain. CDR1 MDHEN and CDR2 SYDVKM come from the germline V gene. Trimming took 2 bases from V and 5 from J, leaving 7 bases between them. The CDR3 spans 12 residues. This CDR3 is CASSLPPHEQYF. DNA for the CDR3: TGTGCCAGCAGTTTACCCCCCCACGAGCAGTACTTC.

This clonotype occurred a few times. The chain combines TRBV7-2 with TRBJ2-2, with a possible D match to TRBD2 (5 bases). CDR1 is SGHTA, CDR2 FQGNSA, per germline. The CDR3 runs to 14 residues. Between the trimmed V and J ends, which lost 7 bases and 6 bases, there was a span of 15 bases. CDR3 region: CASNPSGVAGELFF. CDR3 sequence (DNA): TGTGCCAGCAACCCGAGCGGCGTCGCCGGGGAGCTGTTTTTT.

The chain recombines TRBV20-1 with TRBJ2-7; maybe TRBD2 (6 bases). CDR1 is DFQATT and CDR2 is SNEGSKA in the germline V gene (reference sequence). V lost 5 bases and J 2 bases, leaving 16 bases between the germline ends. This CDR3 is 14 amino acids long. As DNA, the CDR3 is TGCAGTGCTTACTCCGGGACTGGTACCTACGAGCAGTACTTC. Protein product: CSAYSGTGTYEQYF.

The rearrangement joins TRBV20-1 to TRBJ2-6; TRBD1 agrees at 7 bases. Germline V CDR1 and CDR2: DFQATT, SNEGSKA (reference sequence). The CDR3 covers 16 residues. J lost 1 base, V lost 3 bases, and 6 bases had no gene match. CDR3 sequence: CSASDRVPSGANVLTF. In DNA, the CDR3 is TGCAGTGCTAGCGACAGGGTTCCATCTGGGGCCAACGTCCTGACTTTC.

This clonotype turned up a few times. The junction differs from germline at one of its ends, possibly a read error. The chain recombines TRBV12-3 or TRBV12-4 with TRBJ2-6, with D perhaps TRBD1 (6 bases). This CDR3 region has 8 residues. As DNA, the CDR3 is TGTGCCAGCGGGGGCTTGGCTTTC. Amino acid sequence: CASGGLAF.

This clonotype has just a few counts. The chain has TRBV7-8 and TRBJ1-2; 7 nucleotides line up with TRBD1. V shed 6 bases and J 5 bases; nucleotides not matched to a gene: 6. CDR3 length equals 13 residues. Per the germline V gene, CDR1 is SGHVS and CDR2 is FQNEAQ. The CDR3 coding sequence is TGTGCCAGCAGTCGGACAGGCAGATATGGCTACACCTTC. Residues: CASSRTGRYGYTF.

This clonotype was observed many times. V and J are TRBV6-2 or TRBV6-3 and TRBJ1-2, with D possibly TRBD1 on 6 matching bases. The CDR3 consists of 19 residues. The germline V gene has CDR1 MNHEY and CDR2 SVGEGT. Trimming took 2 bases from V and 4 from J, leaving 26 bases between them. CDR3 in DNA: TGTGCCAGCAGTTACATGGGGGCGCTCGGGAAACCGCCGGCCTATGGCTACACCTTC. It translates to CASSYMGALGKPPAYGYTF.

The chain is built from TRBV5-1 and TRBJ2-7; maybe TRBD2 (6 bases). CDR1 is SGHRS and CDR2 is YFSETQ in the germline V gene. V lost 6 bases, J lost 2 bases, and 12 bases lay in between. This CDR3 is 13 amino acids long. The CDR3, as DNA: TGCGCCAGCACGCGGGGCAGAACCTACGAGCAGTACTTC. Its translation: CASTRGRTYEQYF.

Ten or more counts support this clonotype. The chain joins TRBV27 to TRBJ2-1, with TRBD2 matching over 11 bases. After removal of 2 bases from V and 0 bases from J, the junction contained 0 bases not matched to a gene. The CDR3 runs to 16 residues. CDR1 MNHEY and CDR2 SMNVEV come from the germline V gene (reference sequence). The CDR3 here is CASSLGTSGSYNEQFF. The CDR3 region has the DNA TGTGCCAGCAGTTTAGGGACTAGCGGCTCCTACAATGAGCAGTTCTTC.

As regards this clonotype: The junction does not match germline at one end; this may be a read error. As DNA, the CDR3 is TGTGCCAGCAGTTTAAGGGGGGCCGGATCCTACAATGTGCAGTTCTTC. Protein product: CASSLRGAGSYNVQFF. This chain joins TRBV27 and TRBJ2-1; either TRBD1 or TRBD2 may fit D (6 bases each). The CDR3 runs to 16 residues. In germline, CDR1 is MNHEY, CDR2 SMNVEV (reference sequence).

This clonotype was observed at least ten times. This chain connects TRBV28 to TRBJ1-1; D remains ambiguous. This CDR3 has 14 amino acids. Deletions cut 1 base from V and 6 bases from J, with 12 bases between. Germline lookup yields CDR1 MDHEN and CDR2 SYDVKM. The CDR3 DNA reads as TGTGCCAGCAGTTTATTATTTTTGGGATCTGAAGCTTTCTTT. This gives the protein CASSLLFLGSEAFF.

The chain has TRBV12-3 or TRBV12-4 and TRBJ1-5; 10 bases fit TRBD1. There are 14 residues in the CDR3. V gave up 4 bases and J gave up 6 bases; unmatched junction bases: 3. The CDR3 region has the DNA TGTGCCAGCAGTTGGGACAGGGGTGGTCAGCCCCAGCATTTT. This encodes CASSWDRGGQPQHF.

Many counts were recorded for this clonotype. The gene calls are TRBV24-1 and TRBJ2-1; the match to TRBD1 covers 9 bases. The V and J ends lost 4 bases and 6 bases, in that order; junction bases with no gene match: 9. This CDR3 contains 16 residues. The V gene's germline CDR1 is KGHDR and CDR2 SFDVKD. The CDR3 protein is CATSDRGQGTLNEQFF. The DNA for the CDR3 is TGTGCCACCAGTGACCGGGGACAGGGAACTCTCAATGAGCAGTTCTTC.

This clonotype has just a few counts. The V call is TRBV6-2 or TRBV6-3, the J call TRBJ2-7, with D tentatively TRBD2 (5 bases). This CDR3 comprises 15 residues. Germline V gives CDR1 MNHEY, CDR2 SVGEGT. The V and J ends lost 6 bases and 0 bases respectively, with 15 bases between them. The chain's CDR3 is CASRTLVGSSYEQYF. CDR3 in DNA: TGTGCCAGCAGAACACTGGTAGGGAGCTCCTACGAGCAGTACTTC.

This clonotype was observed at least ten times. V is TRBV28 and J is TRBJ2-2; TRBD2 matches at 8 bases. From germline, CDR1 is MDHEN and CDR2 SYDVKM. Trimming at V came to 3 bases and at J to 5 bases, leaving 8 bases not matched to a gene. There are 16 residues in the CDR3. As DNA, the CDR3 is TGTGCCAGCAGTTTGGCCAGCGGGAGTAAGACCGGGGAGCTGTTTTTT. It specifies CASSLASGSKTGELFF.

The chain uses TRBV15 and TRBJ2-3, with 8 bases matching TRBD2. Germline V gene sequence: CDR1 LNHNV, CDR2 YYDKDF (reference sequence). The V gene end was trimmed by 4 bases and the J gene end by 4 bases; junction bases not matched to a gene: 10. The CDR3 covers 16 residues. The CDR3 DNA follows: TGTGCCACCAGCAAGCACGTTAGCGGGGCCTCAGATACGCAGTATTTT. It translates to CATSKHVSGASDTQYF.

This clonotype was seen a few times. The J gene is TRBJ2-3, the V gene TRBV3-1, with 10 positions matching TRBD2. The V and J ends lost 3 bases and 14 bases, in that order; junction bases with no gene match: 8. CDR1 and CDR2 (germline): LGHDT, YNNKEL (reference sequence). CDR3 length: 13 residues. As DNA, the CDR3 is TGTGCCAGCAGCCATGAGCGGGGGGGCCCTATGTATTTT. As protein: CASSHERGGPMYF.

This clonotype was observed a handful of times. This chain connects TRBV10-3 to TRBJ1-5, with a possible D match to TRBD1 (5 bases). Germline CDR1 is ENHRY and CDR2 is SYGVKD. The ends were cut back, 6 bases at V and 3 bases at J, with 12 bases in the middle. The CDR3 extends over 14 amino acids. In DNA form, the CDR3 reads TGTGCCATCAGGGACATCGGGTCCAATCAGCCCCAGCATTTT. This codes for CAIRDIGSNQPQHF.

V is TRBV7-2 and J is TRBJ1-4; 11 nucleotides match TRBD1. V shed 3 bases and J 12 bases; nucleotides not matched to a gene: 6. CDR1 and CDR2 from the germline V gene are SGHTA and FQGNSA. This CDR3 contains 14 residues. CDR3 in amino acids: CASSFRDRGTELFF. The CDR3 DNA follows: TGTGCCAGCAGCTTCCGGGACAGGGGGACGGAACTGTTTTTT.